This entry features one TCR beta chain sequence. Original processing notes: Estimates of nucleated cell counts were drawn from the amplification of reference gene primers. Libraries were prepared by immunoSEQ multiplex PCR; TCRdb keeps only in-frame clonotypes and omits some of them. Clonal size and the V and J genes are those of that table, whereas D and trimming came from the DNA. Of nearly 45,000 clones in the sample, roughly 90% were seen once. The CDR3 is made up of 14 amino acids. The germline V gene encodes CDR1 MNHEY and CDR2 SVGAGI. V trimming: 6 bases; J trimming: 6 bases; junction bases outside the gene matches: 6. The data belong to a study of blood T cell repertoires in COVID-19. About the study: Acute and convalescent COVID-19 specimens originated in the United States, Italy and Spain. The cDNA or gDNA used as material had been derived from T cells, B-cell-depleted T cells, or PBMCs.

The chain links TRBV6-5 to TRBJ1-3; 9 bases are shared with TRBD1. The sequence was obtained from a woman of 80 years or more in a cohort sampled during active or convalescent COVID-19. Specimen: peripheral blood. CDR3 loop: CASSKDRGLNTIYF. The CDR3 nucleotides read TGTGCCAGCAGCAAGGACAGGGGTTTAAACACCATATATTTT.